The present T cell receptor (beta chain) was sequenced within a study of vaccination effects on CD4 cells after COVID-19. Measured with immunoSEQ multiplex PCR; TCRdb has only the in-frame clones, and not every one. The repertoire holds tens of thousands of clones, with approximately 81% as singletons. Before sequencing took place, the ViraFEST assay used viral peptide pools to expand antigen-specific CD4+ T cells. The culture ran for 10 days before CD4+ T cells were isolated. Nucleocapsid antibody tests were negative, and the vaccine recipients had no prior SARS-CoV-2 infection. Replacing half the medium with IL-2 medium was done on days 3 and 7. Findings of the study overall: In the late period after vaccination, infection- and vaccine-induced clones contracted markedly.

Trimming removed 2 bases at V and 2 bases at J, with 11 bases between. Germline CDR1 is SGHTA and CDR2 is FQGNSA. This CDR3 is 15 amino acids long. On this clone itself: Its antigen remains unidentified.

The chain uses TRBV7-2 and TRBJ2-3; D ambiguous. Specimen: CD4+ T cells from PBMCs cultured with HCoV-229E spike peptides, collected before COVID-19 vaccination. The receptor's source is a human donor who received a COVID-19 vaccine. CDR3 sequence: CASSLFSVPTDTQYF. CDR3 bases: TGTGCCAGCAGCTTATTTTCGGTTCCCACAGATACGCAGTATTTT.